The clone carrying this T cell receptor (beta chain) was recorded only once. Its antigen remains unknown. With random hexamers, reverse transcription was performed on about 0.5 to 1 ug of RNA. An immunoSEQ multiplex PCR amplified TCR beta CDR3 over 54 Vbeta and 13 Jbeta. A single record per CDR3 protein comes from TCRdb applying MiXCR to the immunoSEQ multiplex PCR reads. The data hold fewer than 85,000 distinct CDR3 sequences, with about 95% observed a single time. This entry belongs to a study of CD8 T cells in Susac syndrome. Study-level points and caveats: The study's TCR sequencing and HLA analysis drew on a certain number of individuals. That number was acknowledged as relatively small.

Relapsing-remitting disease, either stable or active, was present in the multiple sclerosis controls, who were treatment-naive patients. The receptor's source is a human donor with multiple sclerosis. The sample comprised CD8+ T cells from PBMCs.

As DNA, the CDR3 is TGCGCCAGCAGCCAAGAGATTGCAGGGGGGTATGGGGAGCTGTTTTTT. This translates into CASSQEIAGGYGELFF. The chain is built from TRBV4-1 and TRBJ2-2, with D possibly being TRBD1 (7 bases). Trimming removed 0 bases at V and 8 bases at J, with 16 bases between. The CDR3 consists of 16 residues. Germline loops: CDR1 MGHRA, CDR2 YSYEKL.